Reported below is one T cell receptor (beta chain). The clone's antigen remains unknown. No per-base quality is available; no much larger clone lies one base away. The sample belongs to a study of cytomegalovirus exposure and HLA in healthy donors (dated by TCRdb to about 2017). Study-level background: An earlier analysis of some 600 of the donors reported roughly 300 Gb of sequence data and around 120 million unique TCR beta sequences obtained from around 190 million T cells. An early release that covered fewer than 800 HLA-typed donors contained about 300 gigabases of sequencing data and tens of millions of unique TCR sequences. Of the roughly 400 genotyped donors, about 84% fell in the genetic ancestry cluster associated with self-reported Caucasian donors. The study aimed to test whether cataloging public T cell receptors could reveal signatures of past pathogen exposure. The study used immunosequencing to profile the T cell repertoires of approximately 630 subjects and linked those repertoires to cytomegalovirus serostatus. In addition to the first cohort of 666 subjects, a separate validation cohort of 120 different subjects was used. To predict cytomegalovirus infection status, the study brought together high-throughput TCR immunosequencing, statistical association of individual TCRs with disease status, and machine learning. To study patterns of TCR occurrence, a later analysis re-analyzed previously published TCR beta repertoires from 700 or so donors and added high-resolution HLA genotyping. In the later analysis, no new phenotypic data were used to find candidate immune exposures; instead, reliance was placed on TCR beta sequences and their occurrence across donors. An earlier analysis of 450 to 750 of the donors used high-throughput TCR beta sequencing to judge whether each TCR beta V gene segment behaved as functional or pseudogenic. Donor age, sex, ethnicity and CMV serostatus were collected together with the repertoire data. Genome-wide SNP genotypes for about 60% of the roughly 700 donors were used in a later genetic analysis, which treated that subset as a discovery cohort. Every discovery cohort repertoire had been produced on one sequencing platform. Class I and class II HLA loci were covered by the typing at four-digit resolution. Typing coverage differed by locus: A, B, C, DRB1 and DQB1 were typed in roughly 629-630 donors, DQA1 in about 500, DPA1 in 600 to 610, and DPB1 in approximately 450. Four to six DR-DQ haplotypes were handled as single units for association and clustering, since linkage in the cohort was strong. Among approximately 370 genotyped donors of the cohort, an average of about 240,000 unique TCR beta nucleotide sequences was sequenced per donor, of which about 19% were non-productive.

The cohort was made up of about 670 healthy bone marrow donors. At the time of sampling, every cohort member was nominally healthy, though immune exposures that went unrecorded were likely present. The donor tested CMV seronegative, placing the donor among the 350 to 400 seronegative members of the cohort. Every donor gave a peripheral blood sample, and the peripheral blood mononuclear cells from that sample were used for TCR beta sequencing. The Qiagen DNeasy Blood Extraction Kit was used to extract genomic DNA from the blood cell samples. The receptor library was made with the immunoSEQ multiplex PCR assay. A mixture of 60 forward primers for TCR Vbeta segments and 13 reverse primers for TCR Jbeta segments was used in the multiplex PCR. The CDR3 region of rearranged TCR beta genes was amplified from genomic DNA with a multiplex PCR assay. On the Illumina HiSeq System, the amplified TCR beta libraries were sequenced as 87-base-pair reads. In the source study's methods: In a later analysis, 77 million or so unique TCR beta chains were counted across the 690 or so repertoires, and about 10 million of these chains were shared by at least two donors. A nearest-neighbor algorithm error-corrected the raw reads and collapsed the reads into unique sequences, merging closely related sequences to remove PCR and sequencing errors. CDR3 sequences were aligned to IMGT reference sequences to assign V, D and J gene segments. For a sequence to be retained, a match of at least six nucleotides to both a V gene segment and a J gene segment was required. Rearrangements were classified as productive when the CDR3 lacked stop codons and remained in frame with V and J, and all other rearrangements were classified as non-productive. CDR3 was defined according to IMGT convention as the region running from the second conserved V-encoded cysteine to the conserved J-encoded phenylalanine. Sequences without an unambiguous match to a single V gene segment were excluded from the earlier analysis of 450 to 750 of the donors. In an earlier analysis of 587 of the donors, V segments were called functional above 56.7% productive rearrangements and were called segregating when the between-donor standard deviation exceeded 5%. A statistical classification framework was developed to diagnose cytomegalovirus status using the catalog of TCR beta chain sequences. In a later analysis, V and J genes were assigned by comparing TCR nucleotide sequences against IMGT/GENE-DB human TR gene sequences. A later analysis assigned CDR3 sequences and most-parsimonious VDJ recombination scenarios with the TCRdist pipeline. In a later analysis, every TCR beta chain was defined by the combination of its CDR3 amino acid sequence and its V-gene family, and reads without a unique V-gene family were dropped. A later analysis removed 592 highly shared, low-generation-probability nucleotide sequences to deal with suspected cross-contamination and a sequencing artifact. A later analysis calculated a clonal expansion index for each public chain from normalized within-repertoire ranks of inferred template counts. Generation probabilities in a later analysis came from a VDJ recombination model fitted to out-of-frame rearrangements, and those results were checked against IGoR. In a later analysis, hypergeometric tests were used to score TCR-TCR, TCR-HLA and TCR-CMV co-occurrence, with a repertoire-size bias correction applied to TCR pairs. In a later analysis, false discovery rates were estimated by permuting HLA or CMV assignments 20 times. In a later analysis, co-occurring TCRs were grouped with DBSCAN, and TCRdist sequence similarity was added when clustering was performed within HLA-allele-positive subsets. For co-occurrence clustering, repertoires with fewer than 30,000 or more than 120,000 public chains were excluded, along with several repertoires with anomalous nucleotide sharing. This is the immuneACCESS table as TCRdb keeps it, with only in-frame sequences that have V and J called. A part of the clones is gone; compared with another copy, unresolved V genes explain less than half, and the rest is unexplained. V, J and clone size are taken as reported in that table, and D and trimming were inferred from the DNA itself. For this sample the table gives 95,000 to 100,000 clones, of which approximately 89% were detected only once. The ten most abundant clones make up about 3.7% of the sample.

CDR1 and CDR2 (SGHNT, YYREEE) derive from the germline V gene (reference sequence). Cut back by 3 bases and 4 bases, the V and J ends lie 10 bases apart. The CDR3 contains 13 residues, cysteine and phenylalanine counted. Solely the CDR3 DNA is kept, with 39 bases framed from the first base. The paper as a whole reports these results and caveats: In both the original and validation cohorts, the classifier was reported to diagnose cytomegalovirus status with high specificity and sensitivity. The presence/absence analyses assumed that sequencing depth was roughly uniform across donors, and that assumption may not be true. In vitro tests confirmed that three of the cytomegalovirus-associated TCR beta chains recognize cytomegalovirus antigens. In a later analysis, the rate of TCR association differed among HLA loci, with DRB1 alleles having the most associated TCRs and HLA-C alleles having the fewest. A later analysis associated roughly 17,000 TCR beta sequences with specific HLA alleles at a false discovery rate of 0.05. A later genetic analysis reported fewer N-insertions in productive TCRs among donors in an Asian-associated ancestry cluster than the roughly 650-donor mean. A later genetic analysis associated a missense DCLRE1C variant with V-gene and J-gene trimming of TCR beta chains, and an independent cohort replicated the association. In a later analysis, HLA-associated TCR beta chains showed more clonal expansion and lower generation probabilities than non-associated chains that were equally common. A cluster of highly shared sequence variants was judged likely to be a technical artifact of the sequencing pipeline. Because HLA typing was unavailable for some donors at each locus, only the typed subset was used in association tests. A total of roughly 160 TCR beta chains were listed by the study as associated with cytomegalovirus. A further reported finding was that TCR beta sequences accurately predicted the HLA-A and HLA-B alleles for most subjects in the first cohort. Only TCR beta chains were sequenced in this cohort, and the absence of alpha or paired-chain data limited detectable features. The authors suggested that the approach could potentially be extended to other disease states and immunological phenotypes. In an earlier analysis of fewer than 750 of the donors, most TCR beta V segments were observed in productive rearrangements about 90% or about 30% of the time, broadly matching IMGT annotations. Linkage disequilibrium might explain the correlated functional status among segregating V segments, but an unknown experimental factor could not be ruled out. According to a later analysis, most CMV-associated TCR beta chains appeared to be HLA-restricted, and the HLA associations seemed to be driven largely by CMV exposure. CMV serostatus was the only immune exposure information available for the cohort. Most TCR sequences were observed very rarely across donors, whereas some public TCRs were present in many individuals. Some IMGT-functional V segments, including TRBV6-2 and TRBV6-3, could not be distinguished by the 87-base-pair reads and were therefore excluded. A later analysis reported that several top co-occurrence clusters appeared linked to parvovirus B19, influenza, CMV and Epstein-Barr virus. Strong co-occurrence of HLA alleles, especially DR and DQ, made assigning TCR associations to individual alleles difficult. Because counts were too low, roughly 17 rarely observed V segments, including chromosome 9 orphons, were left out of the earlier analysis of about 620 of the donors.

This receptor was obtained from a man aged 30 to 39 in good health and CMV-seronegative. Sequencing was done on a sample of PBMCs. In this chain, TRBV5-4 is recombined with TRBJ1-2; the D gene identity is not certain. The DNA is as follows: TGTGCCAGCAGCTCTGGAGGCGGCTATGGCTACACCTTC. This encodes CASSSGGGYGYTF.